The 20 T cell receptor beta chains in this list originate from one sample, sequenced in a study of blood T cells in healthy people across ages (dated by TCRdb to between 2014 and 2017). Preparation of the library involved 5' RACE. Sequencer: Illumina HiSeq 2500. A second roughly 6 to 12 cycle PCR used a sample-barcoded 5' primer and a J-beta primer mix. TCRdb reprocessed the public reads (quality trimming at Q25 with fastp, clone calling with MiXCR) and kept in-frame beta chains. Each record represents a unique CDR3 protein, reported with the most common genes and DNA among its rows. The sample table records approximately 290,000 distinct CDR3 sequences; roughly 26% of these occur just once. The ten largest clones capture approximately 30% of the sample. The source material was blood. The origin of the receptors is a woman in her sixties or seventies in good health.

This clonotype was counted only a few times. The chain is built from TRBV10-3 and TRBJ1-1; no clear D gene. The CDR3 covers 14 residues. Germline V gene lookup returns CDR1 ENHRY and CDR2 SYGVKD. The V end lost 2 bases, the J end lost 2 bases, and 9 bases lay between the germline ends. The CDR3 DNA is TGTGCCATCAGTGAGCATGGAAGCAACACTGAAGCTTTCTTT. Encoded protein: CAISEHGSNTEAFF.

V and J are TRBV28 and TRBJ1-1, with 11 bases lining up with TRBD1. CDR1 is MDHEN, CDR2 SYDVKM, per germline. Trimming at V came to 6 bases and at J to 5 bases, leaving 17 bases not matched to a gene. The CDR3 is made up of 18 amino acids. The CDR3 region has the DNA TGTGCCAGCAGCTCCATCCGGGGGGGGACAGGGGGTCGGACTGAAGCTTTCTTT. Encoded protein: CASSSIRGGTGGRTEAFF.

The J gene is TRBJ2-3, the V gene TRBV6-1, with D possibly matching TRBD2 (5 bases). Germline assignment: CDR1 MNHNS and CDR2 SASEGT. V gave up 3 bases and J gave up 6 bases, with 16 bases separating them. CDR3 length: 15 residues. CDR3 residues: CASSDRRGGEDTQYF. The CDR3 nucleotides read TGTGCCAGCAGTGATCGACGAGGTGGGGAGGATACGCAGTATTTT.

This clonotype was observed a handful of times. J is TRBJ2-5 and V is TRBV29-1; D may be TRBD1 (6 bases). CDR3 size: 12 residues. Germline lookup yields CDR1 SQVTM and CDR2 ANQGSEA. The V end lost 4 bases, the J end lost 5 bases, and 11 bases lay between the germline ends. The CDR3 sequence is CSVGQARETQYF. CDR3 bases: TGCAGCGTTGGACAGGCCCGGGAGACCCAGTACTTC. Based on the CDR3 plus reference TRBV29-1 and TRBJ2-5, the full variable domain is SAVISQKPSRDICQRGTSLTIQCQVDSQVTMMFWYRQQPGQSLTLIATANQGSEATYESGFVIDKFPISRPNLTFSTLTVSNMSPEDSSIYLCSVGQARETQYFGPGTRLLVL.

The chain's CDR3 is CASRVSGSVAGELFF. As DNA, the CDR3 is TGTGCCAGTAGAGTCAGCGGGAGTGTAGCCGGGGAGCTGTTTTTT. The chain recombines TRBV19 with TRBJ2-2, with TRBD2 matching 8 bases. This CDR3 is built from 15 residues. The junction had 9 bases not matched to a gene; V was cut back by 6 bases and J by 6 bases. Germline CDR1 is LNHDA and CDR2 is SQIVND (reference sequence). The entire variable domain, with the rest obtained from reference TRBV19 and TRBJ2-2, is as follows: DGGITQSPKYLFRKEGQNVTLSCEQNLNHDAMYWYRQDPGQGLRLIYYSQIVNDFQKGDIAEGYSVSREKKESFPLTVTSAQKNPTAFYLCASRVSGSVAGELFFGEGSRLTVL.

This chain uses TRBV12-3 or TRBV12-4 with TRBJ1-1, with D hard to call. The ends were cut back, 2 bases at V and 5 bases at J, with 18 bases in the middle. The CDR3 contains 16 residues. CDR3 in DNA: TGTGCCAGCAGTTTAAGAGAACTATGGGCTTCTACTGAAGCTTTCTTT. This sequence encodes CASSLRELWASTEAFF.

This clonotype was counted ten times or more. The rearrangement uses TRBV29-1 and TRBJ1-2; tentative D call: TRBD1 (5 bases). V was trimmed by 4 bases and J by 2 bases, leaving 8 bases between them. The CDR3 has 12 residues. The V gene's germline CDR1 is SQVTM and CDR2 ANQGSEA. In nucleotides, the CDR3 is TGCAGCGTTGGGACAAACAACTATGGCTACACCTTC. This sequence encodes CSVGTNNYGYTF.

This clonotype has more than one count but fewer than ten. The rearrangement joins TRBV12-3 or TRBV12-4 to TRBJ2-1, with 10 bases that match TRBD2. The V and J ends lost 5 bases and 9 bases, in that order; junction bases with no gene match: 13. This CDR3 contains 16 residues. The CDR3 sequence is CASSPRTSGAVGEQFF. CDR3 bases: TGTGCCAGCAGTCCCCGGACTAGCGGAGCCGTAGGTGAGCAGTTCTTC.

This clonotype was detected a few times. This chain uses TRBV5-1 with TRBJ2-1; 9 nucleotides agree with TRBD1. V shed 4 bases and J 9 bases; nucleotides not matched to a gene: 14. The CDR3 runs 16 residues. The germline gives CDR1 SGHRS, CDR2 YFSETQ. CDR3: CASSEEVGTGIREQFF. The CDR3, as DNA: TGCGCCAGCAGCGAGGAGGTGGGGACAGGGATTCGTGAGCAGTTCTTC.

V is TRBV20-1 and J is TRBJ2-1, with 8 positions matching TRBD2. The CDR3 sequence is 16 residues long. The J segment lost 0 bases and the V segment lost 0 bases, leaving 4 bases of the junction unmatched. In germline, CDR1 is DFQATT, CDR2 SNEGSKA (reference sequence). The CDR3 protein is CSARDHGGVSYNEQFF. For the CDR3, the DNA is TGCAGTGCTAGAGATCACGGGGGGGTCTCCTACAATGAGCAGTTCTTC.

This clonotype has more than one count but fewer than ten. The rearrangement uses TRBV28 and TRBJ2-7, with TRBD2 matching over 11 bases. Germline CDR1 MDHEN, CDR2 SYDVKM. J lost 5 bases, V lost 5 bases, and 11 bases had no gene match. This CDR3 spans 16 amino acids. The CDR3 region has the DNA TGTGCCAGCAGTCCCCCTATTAGCGGGAGGGGGAACGAGCAGTACTTC. Amino acid sequence: CASSPPISGRGNEQYF.

This clonotype was counted between two and nine times. The chain uses TRBV20-1 and TRBJ2-2; D gene ambiguous. Trimming took off 5 bases at V and 3 bases at J, with 4 bases between the two ends. This CDR3 is built from 11 residues. Germline loops: CDR1 DFQATT, CDR2 SNEGSKA (reference sequence). The CDR3 spells CSAWYTGELFF. CDR3 in DNA: TGCAGTGCTTGGTACACCGGGGAGCTGTTTTTT.

A few counts support this clonotype. V and J are TRBV29-1 and TRBJ2-7; D is unresolved. The J call could be wrong; TRBJ2-1 is a better fit for the DNA end. CDR1 is SQVTM, CDR2 ANQGSEA, per germline. The CDR3 sequence is 14 residues long. CDR3 bases: TGCAGCGCCCTCCGGGCCATCACAACCAATGAGCAGTTCTTC. It translates to CSALRAITTNEQFF.

A few counts support this clonotype. The chain employs TRBV2 and TRBJ2-7; D is possibly TRBD2 (5 bases). Germline V CDR1 and CDR2: SNHLY, FYNNEI. The CDR3 is made up of 13 amino acids. Trimming removed 6 bases from V and 0 bases from J, with 9 bases in between. The CDR3 region is CASSIGSSYEQYF. In nucleotides, the CDR3 is TGTGCCAGCAGCATAGGGAGCTCCTACGAGCAGTACTTC.

The rearrangement links TRBV5-6 to TRBJ2-5; 7 bases are shared with TRBD1. The closer fit of TRBJ2-7 to the DNA end suggests the J call may be wrong. CDR3 length: 14 residues. Looked up from germline, CDR1 is SGHDT and CDR2 is YYEEEE. Here the CDR3 DNA reads TGTGCCAGCAGTTCGCCGGGACAGATCTACGAGCAGTACTTC. Protein product: CASSSPGQIYEQYF.

This clonotype was recorded at least ten times. The junction and the germline gene differ at one end; a read error may be behind it. The chain links TRBV7-2 to TRBJ2-7; 9 nucleotides agree with TRBD1. CDR1 and CDR2 (germline): SGHTA, FQGNSA. There are 13 residues in the CDR3. The CDR3 spells CASSSDARDRVGF. For the CDR3, the DNA is TGTGCCAGCAGCTCCGACGCGCGGGACAGGGTTGGATTC.

The chain has TRBV20-1 and TRBJ2-5; maybe TRBD1 (6 bases). The tail of the sequence fits TRBJ2-1 better, so the J call may be wrong. Germline V lookup: CDR1 DFQATT, CDR2 SNEGSKA (reference sequence). The CDR3 totals 14 residues. Written as DNA, the CDR3 is TGCAGTGCTGGGACACACAAGGCCTACAATGAGCAGTTCTTC. The encoded protein is CSAGTHKAYNEQFF.

The chain links TRBV20-1 to TRBJ2-7; 8 bases align to TRBD2. CDR1 is DFQATT, CDR2 SNEGSKA, per germline (reference sequence). The CDR3 contains 14 residues. V was clipped by 6 bases and J by 4 bases; unmatched bases: 11. The CDR3 loop reads CSAVILADEYEQYF. CDR3 DNA: TGCAGTGCCGTAATACTAGCGGACGAGTACGAGCAGTACTTC.

This chain connects TRBV6-5 to TRBJ1-6; 7 nucleotides line up with TRBD1. The CDR3 loop spans 13 amino acids. V lost 7 bases to trimming and J lost 4 bases; unmatched junction nucleotides: 1. Germline V lookup: CDR1 MNHEY, CDR2 SVGAGI. DNA of the CDR3: TGTGCCAGCAAGGGGGCTTATAATTCACCCCTCCACTTT. Translating gives CASKGAYNSPLHF.

The chain uses TRBV4-2 and TRBJ1-4, with TRBD1 as a possible D gene (5 bases). Trimming cost V 0 bases and J 7 bases, with 18 bases left between them. The CDR3 loop spans 17 amino acids. Per the germline V gene, CDR1 is LGHNA and CDR2 is YNFKEQ. The CDR3 region is CASSQDGRQGGSEKLFF. CDR3 nucleotide sequence: TGTGCCAGCAGCCAAGATGGGAGGCAGGGCGGGAGTGAAAAACTGTTTTTT.